One and the same sample provided the 24 T cell receptor beta chains below, sequenced in a study of OX40 agonist ivuxolimab in advanced cancers. The data were produced by immunoSEQ multiplex PCR, yet TCRdb's version contains in-frame clones alone and is incomplete. The sample carries over 65,000 clones, under 85% recorded once. The starting material was CD4+ or CD8+ T cells sorted from blood, obtained in a trial of the OX40 agonist ivuxolimab. All receptors come from an adult with an advanced solid tumor such as melanoma, head and neck, liver or kidney cancer.

This clone showed up just a few times. The J gene is TRBJ1-1, the V gene TRBV2; 7 positions match TRBD1. The CDR3 runs to 15 residues. The germline gives CDR1 SNHLY, CDR2 FYNNEI. V shed 4 bases and J 1 base; nucleotides not matched to a gene: 6. The CDR3 spells CASSVQGGTNTEAFF. In DNA form, the CDR3 reads TGTGCCAGCAGTGTTCAGGGGGGGACGAACACTGAAGCTTTCTTT.

The chain combines TRBV4-3 with TRBJ2-3; D gene unclear. Germline lookup yields CDR1 LGHNA and CDR2 YSLEER. CDR3 size: 17 residues. V was shortened by 0 bases and J by 0 bases, with 13 bases between the two germline ends. The CDR3 is CASSQDKGAGSTDTQYF. DNA for the CDR3: TGCGCCAGCAGCCAAGATAAGGGTGCCGGCAGCACAGATACGCAGTATTTT.

V is TRBV7-2 and J is TRBJ1-1; 9 bases are a match to TRBD1. The CDR3 consists of 14 residues. The V gene end was trimmed by 0 bases and the J gene end by 8 bases; junction bases not matched to a gene: 4. Germline values: CDR1 SGHTA, CDR2 FQGNSA. CDR3 protein: CASSLAYGTGEAFF. The CDR3 bases are TGTGCCAGCAGCTTAGCGTACGGGACAGGGGAAGCTTTCTTT.

The chain combines TRBV7-2 with TRBJ2-5, with D possibly being TRBD1 (5 bases). The V and J ends lost 5 bases and 2 bases respectively, with 18 bases between them. There are 16 residues in the CDR3. CDR1 and CDR2 (germline): SGHTA, FQGNSA. CDR3: CASSPNQGAAQETQYF. CDR3 sequence (DNA): TGTGCCAGCAGCCCTAATCAAGGGGCAGCTCAAGAGACCCAGTACTTC.

The V and J genes are TRBV6-1 and TRBJ1-1; D is perhaps TRBD1 (6 bases). Trimming shortened V by 6 bases and J by 4 bases, and 12 bases separated the two germline ends. The CDR3 length is 13 residues. Germline V CDR1 and CDR2: MNHNS, SASEGT. CDR3 sequence: CASRIGGSTEAFF. The CDR3 DNA sequence: TGTGCCAGCAGGATAGGGGGAAGCACTGAAGCTTTCTTT.

V usage is TRBV7-2 and J usage is TRBJ1-1, with 8 bases matching TRBD1. V was clipped by 1 base and J by 4 bases; unmatched bases: 5. The V gene's germline CDR1 is SGHTA and CDR2 FQGNSA. This CDR3 is built from 15 residues. The CDR3 region is CASSLVQGARTEAFF. CDR3 nucleotides: TGTGCCAGCAGCTTAGTTCAGGGGGCGCGCACTGAAGCTTTCTTT.

J is TRBJ2-3 and V is TRBV18; no firm D call. The germline gives CDR1 KGHSH, CDR2 LQKENI. V shed 4 bases and J shed 3 bases, with 14 bases lying between them. CDR3 size: 15 residues. The CDR3 sequence is CASSRPGGQTDTQYF. The CDR3 nucleotides are TGTGCCAGCTCACGGCCGGGTGGCCAGACAGATACGCAGTATTTT. The variable domain in full, completed from reference TRBV18 and TRBJ2-3, reads NAGVMQNPRHLVRRRGQEARLRCSPMKGHSHVYWYRQLPEEGLKFMVYLQKENIIDESGMPKERFSAEFPKEGPSILRIQQVVRGDSAAYFCASSRPGGQTDTQYFGPGTRLTVL.

This chain joins TRBV7-2 and TRBJ2-5; 8 bases align to TRBD2. The trim removed 5 bases at V and 4 bases at J, leaving 6 bases unmatched. The CDR3 has 14 amino acids. Germline V CDR1 and CDR2: SGHTA, FQGNSA. Written as DNA, the CDR3 is TGTGCCAGCAGCCTACAAGCGGGAGCAGAGACCCAGTACTTC. It translates to CASSLQAGAETQYF. Together with reference TRBV7-2 and TRBJ2-5, the CDR3 gives the full variable domain: GAGVSQSPSNKVTEKGKDVELRCDPISGHTALYWYRQSLGQGLEFLIYFQGNSAPDKSGLPSDRFSAERTGGSVSTLTIQRTQQEDSAVYLCASSLQAGAETQYFGPGTRLLVL.

The chain uses TRBV18 and TRBJ1-2, with D possibly being TRBD1 (6 bases). Trimming removed 3 bases from V and 8 bases from J, with 19 bases in between. This CDR3 comprises 15 residues. Germline CDR1 reads KGHSH; CDR2 reads LQKENI. Here the CDR3 reads CASSPSDGTGNGYTF. In DNA, the CDR3 is TGTGCCAGCTCACCTTCGGATGGAACAGGGAACGGCTACACCTTC.

This clone was seen once. The chain has TRBV6-6 and TRBJ1-4; TRBD1 matches at 11 bases. This CDR3 is built from 15 residues. The ends lost 4 bases at V and 6 bases at J; junction bases unmatched: 4. CDR1 and CDR2 (germline): MNHNY, SVGAGI (reference sequence). This CDR3 is CASSWPGQGDEKLFF. CDR3 DNA sequence: TGTGCCAGCAGTTGGCCGGGACAGGGGGATGAAAAACTGTTTTTT.

The genes are TRBV7-2 and TRBJ2-5, with D possibly matching TRBD2 (5 bases). Germline loops: CDR1 SGHTA, CDR2 FQGNSA. This CDR3 is built from 14 residues. Trimming took 1 base from V and 1 from J, leaving 7 bases between them. The CDR3 sequence: CASSLGTGQETQYF. CDR3 bases: TGTGCCAGCAGCTTAGGGACTGGCCAAGAGACCCAGTACTTC.

A few counts support this clone. The chain combines TRBV7-9 with TRBJ1-2; D may be TRBD1 (5 bases). From germline, CDR1 is SEHNR and CDR2 FQNEAQ (reference sequence). Trimming removed 5 bases from V and 4 bases from J, with 14 bases in between. This CDR3 is 14 amino acids long. The CDR3 loop reads CASSPGVQSYGYTF. The CDR3 bases are TGTGCCAGCAGCCCGGGGGTTCAATCCTATGGCTACACCTTC.

This chain links TRBV9 with TRBJ2-5, with 8 bases matching TRBD2. CDR1 is SGDLS, CDR2 YYNGEE, per germline. The J segment lost 2 bases and the V segment lost 4 bases, leaving 7 bases of the junction unmatched. The CDR3 sequence is 15 residues long. CDR3 amino acids: CASSFRAGVQETQYF. CDR3 DNA: TGTGCCAGCAGCTTCCGAGCGGGAGTGCAAGAGACCCAGTACTTC. Full variable domain (outside the CDR3, taken from reference TRBV9 and TRBJ2-5): DSGVTQTPKHLITATGQRVTLRCSPRSGDLSVYWYQQSLDQGLQFLIQYYNGEERAKGNILERFSAQQFPDLHSELNLSSLELGDSALYFCASSFRAGVQETQYFGPGTRLLVL.

V gene TRBV4-1 combines with J gene TRBJ1-4; D remains ambiguous. This CDR3 has 16 amino acids. V was pared by 0 bases and J by 4 bases, with 12 bases between. Germline loops: CDR1 MGHRA, CDR2 YSYEKL. The CDR3 loop is CASSQDRIRGNEKLFF. CDR3 nucleotides: TGCGCCAGCAGCCAAGATCGTATCCGTGGTAATGAAAAACTGTTTTTT.

Judged by abundance, this clone is medium-sized. The V call is TRBV5-1, the J call TRBJ1-3; D unresolved. Germline-derived CDR1 and CDR2 are SGHRS and YFSETQ. V lost 0 bases, J lost 0 bases, and 4 bases lay in between. The length of the CDR3 is 14 residues. The CDR3: CASSLGISGNTIYF. The DNA of the CDR3 is TGCGCCAGCAGCTTGGGGATCTCTGGAAACACCATATATTTT. The full variable domain, rest sourced from reference TRBV5-1 and TRBJ1-3, is KAGVTQTPRYLIKTRGQQVTLSCSPISGHRSVSWYQQTPGQGLQFLFEYFSETQRNKGNFPGRFSGRQFSNSRSEMNVSTLELGDSALYLCASSLGISGNTIYFGEGSWLTVV.

The V gene is TRBV5-6, the J gene TRBJ2-6; possibly TRBD1 or TRBD2 for D (5 bases each). Looked up from germline, CDR1 is SGHDT and CDR2 is YYEEEE. The CDR3 is 17 amino acids. V gave up 4 bases and J gave up 1 base, with 15 bases separating them. CDR3 DNA sequence: TGTGCCAGCAGCGTACGGGACCGACGGTCTGGGGCCAACGTCCTGACTTTC. Its protein product is CASSVRDRRSGANVLTF.

CDR3 amino acids: CASSHRESNEQYF. CDR3 nucleotides: TGCGCCAGCAGCCACAGGGAGTCCAACGAGCAGTACTTC. This chain joins TRBV5-1 and TRBJ2-7; the D gene is possibly TRBD1 (6 bases). Trimming removed 4 bases from V and 5 bases from J, with 13 bases in between. The germline gives CDR1 SGHRS, CDR2 YFSETQ. The CDR3 has 13 residues. Filled out from reference TRBV5-1 and TRBJ2-7, the complete variable domain reads KAGVTQTPRYLIKTRGQQVTLSCSPISGHRSVSWYQQTPGQGLQFLFEYFSETQRNKGNFPGRFSGRQFSNSRSEMNVSTLELGDSALYLCASSHRESNEQYFGPGTRLTVT.

A note on this clone: This same CDR3 is encoded by further DNA sequences in the sample. V usage is TRBV9 and J usage is TRBJ2-2; 8 bases align to TRBD1. After removal of 4 bases from V and 0 bases from J, the junction contained 5 bases not matched to a gene. Germline lookup yields CDR1 SGDLS and CDR2 YYNGEE. The CDR3 length is 16 residues. CDR3 in DNA: TGTGCCAGCAGCTCCCGGACAGGGACGAACACCGGGGAGCTGTTTTTT. This codes for CASSSRTGTNTGELFF.

In DNA form, the CDR3 reads TGTGCCAGCAGTTTAAGTGGGGAAGCCTACAATGAGCAGTTCTTC. It encodes CASSLSGEAYNEQFF. This sequence joins TRBV28 and TRBJ2-1; D is ambiguous. The germline CDR1 and CDR2 sequences are MDHEN and SYDVKM. This CDR3 region has 15 residues. Between the trimmed V and J ends, which lost 2 bases and 2 bases, there was a span of 10 bases.

The genes are TRBV4-3 and TRBJ2-1; 10 positions agree with TRBD2. The CDR3 runs 14 residues. V was pared by 8 bases and J by 8 bases, with 9 bases of the junction left unmatched. Germline-derived CDR1 and CDR2 are LGHNA and YSLEER. CDR3 in DNA: TGCGCCAGCCAGGTCCAGCGGGAGGGTTATGAGCAGTTCTTC. Its protein product is CASQVQREGYEQFF.

This clone was counted a single time. CDR3 in DNA: TGTGCCATCAGCCCCCGAGACAGCTACGAGCAGTACTTC. Translation gives CAISPRDSYEQYF. The rearrangement joins TRBV10-3 to TRBJ2-7; D is perhaps TRBD1 (5 bases). The length of the CDR3 is 13 residues. CDR1 is ENHRY and CDR2 is SYGVKD in the germline V gene. Deletions cut 6 bases from V and 3 bases from J, with 12 bases between.

The chain recombines TRBV27 with TRBJ2-1, with D perhaps TRBD1 (5 bases). V gave up 7 bases and J gave up 0 bases, with 10 bases separating them. In germline, CDR1 is MNHEY, CDR2 SMNVEV (reference sequence). This CDR3 comprises 14 residues. The CDR3 region is CASTLRGSYNEQFF. The CDR3 DNA is TGTGCCAGCACCCTTAGGGGCTCCTACAATGAGCAGTTCTTC.

The CDR3 loop reads CAWSVRYEQYF. DNA for the CDR3: TGTGCCTGGAGTGTACGTTACGAGCAGTACTTC. This chain uses TRBV30 with TRBJ2-7; D not certain. Germline V gene sequence: CDR1 GTSNPN, CDR2 SVGIG (reference sequence). This CDR3 spans 11 amino acids. Deletions cut 0 bases from V and 4 bases from J, with 4 bases between.

V and J are TRBV6-5 and TRBJ1-5; the D gene is possibly TRBD1 (6 bases). The germline V gene encodes CDR1 MNHEY and CDR2 SVGAGI. The CDR3 is 13 residues long. Trimming removed 6 bases from V and 5 bases from J, with 11 bases in between. CDR3 coding DNA: TGTGCCAGCAGCGGACAGTGGGATCAGCCCCAGCATTTT. This sequence encodes CASSGQWDQPQHF.